This TCR beta chain was identified in a study of T cells in Graves' hyperthyroidism and ophthalmopathy. Study overall: Peripheral blood was collected at initial diagnosis, before any treatment.

This clonotype was seen only a few times. Antigen unknown. Germline CDR1 is SGHDT and CDR2 is YYEEEE. V was pared by 1 base and J by 9 bases, with 5 bases between. The CDR3 is 11 amino acids. There were TCR beta CDR3 regions amplified from RNA transcripts. The HTBI primer set drove a first-round RT-PCR of the TCR CDR3. TCRdb fed the multiplex PCR reads into MiXCR, producing one record per CDR3 protein. The sample includes approximately 530,000 distinct CDR3 sequences, over 15% of them seen just once. Study-wide points: A median approximately 6.8 months before onset, the model predicted ophthalmopathy.

An approximately 9.4 ml volume of fresh peripheral blood provided the PBMCs. Material: blood. The genes are TRBV5-6 and TRBJ2-1, with D unresolved. The TCR sequence derives from a woman aged 18-29 years with Graves' hyperthyroidism. The CDR3 coding sequence is TGTGCCAGCAGCTTGCCCAGTGAGCAGTTCTTC. Translating it yields CASSLPSEQFF.